This T cell receptor beta chain was identified in a study of response to subunit inactivated influenza vaccine. Study outcomes and limitations: Only a handful of new T cells, the authors suggested, are recruited with each seasonal influenza vaccination.

In the case of this clonotype: Its target is not known.

TCRdb re-derived calls from the RT-PCR reads in MiXCR, one entry per CDR3 protein. Of 170,000 or so distinct CDR3 sequences in the sample, about 10% were seen once. Germline trimming cut 4 bases from V and 6 bases from J; bases unmatched to any gene: 8. There are 15 residues in the CDR3. Germline assignment: CDR1 SGHRS and CDR2 YFSETQ. The sequence derives from a man between 50 and 69 years old who received an inactivated influenza vaccine. The source material was CD8+ T cells sorted from PBMCs, sampled approximately 25 months after vaccination. This chain joins TRBV5-1 and TRBJ2-7; 12 positions agree with TRBD2. The CDR3, as DNA: TGCGCCAGCAGCCAAAGACTAGCGGGAGTAGGCGAGCAGTACTTC. Translating it yields CASSQRLAGVGEQYF. Complete variable domain (other parts from reference TRBV5-1 and TRBJ2-7): KAGVTQTPRYLIKTRGQQVTLSCSPISGHRSVSWYQQTPGQGLQFLFEYFSETQRNKGNFPGRFSGRQFSNSRSEMNVSTLELGDSALYLCASSQRLAGVGEQYFGPGTRLTVT.